This TCR beta chain was sequenced during a study of cytomegalovirus exposure and HLA in healthy donors. This clone has just one count. Primers for the PCR totalled 60 Vbeta and 13 Jbeta. TCRdb keeps only in-frame clones here, not all; method: immunoSEQ multiplex PCR. The sample holds about 140,000 clones, 70% to 80% seen once. The CDR3 extends over 14 amino acids. The germline CDR1 and CDR2 sequences are MGHRA and YSYEKL. V lost 2 bases, J lost 4 bases, and 11 bases lay in between. Sequencing was performed on PBMCs. The chain employs TRBV4-1 and TRBJ1-1, with D possibly being TRBD1 (6 bases). This receptor was identified in a man younger than 35 in good health and CMV-seronegative. The CDR3 nucleotides are TGCGCCAGCAGCCAACGACAGGACGGCACTGAAGCTTTCTTT. This codes for CASSQRQDGTEAFF.